This entry features one TCR beta chain sequence. Its antigen is as yet unknown. Germline V lookup: CDR1 LGHNT, CDR2 FRNRAP. This CDR3 is 14 amino acids long. Trimming took off 7 bases at V and 3 bases at J, with 16 bases between the two ends. The data were taken from a study of beta chain features in type 1 diabetes. On average, the one heparinised blood draw given by each donor was roughly 100 mL. Naive, central memory, regulatory and stem cell-like memory cells within the CD4+ compartment were sorted using CD45RO/CCR7/CD25/CD127/CD95/CD27. Study findings and constraints: Patients showed naive, central memory and Treg TCRB repertoires that appeared more similar than those of healthy donors.

Sequenced material consisted of expressed TCRB transcripts (all of the isolated RNA was reverse transcribed). The average read count of naive, central memory and regulatory T cell samples was approximately 4 million. TCRdb's table, derived via immunoSEQ multiplex PCR, lists solely in-frame clones and lacks some. This table holds 360,000 or so clones, around 19% found once. The chain is built from TRBV12-5 and TRBJ2-7; no definite D call. This clonotype originated in a woman between 18 and 29 years old in good health. The sequenced sample consisted of naive CD4+ T cells from blood. As DNA, the CDR3 is TGTGCTAGTGCCTTGTCAGGAAGCATCTACGAGCAGTACTTC. It codes for CASALSGSIYEQYF.